These 16 T cell receptor beta chains were sequenced from one sample in a study of T cell responses to AZD1222 COVID-19 vaccine. TCRdb's table, derived via immunoSEQ multiplex PCR, lists solely in-frame clones and lacks some. Of more than 95,000 clones in the sample, more than 85% are singletons; the top ten hold 7.5%. The sequenced sample was peripheral blood, obtained on day 0 of AZD1222 vaccination. These receptors came from an adult in good health.

The chain joins TRBV12-3 or TRBV12-4 to TRBJ2-7, with D unresolved. V lost 5 bases, J lost 3 bases, and 11 bases lay in between. The CDR3 extends over 13 amino acids. CDR3 residues: CASSRRMVYEQYF. The CDR3 nucleotides read TGTGCCAGCAGTCGACGGATGGTCTACGAGCAGTACTTC.

This chain uses TRBV7-2 with TRBJ2-2, with 7 bases identical to TRBD1. The CDR3 covers 16 residues. J was trimmed by 5 bases and V by 1 base; bases with no gene match: 7. Germline CDR1 reads SGHTA; CDR2 reads FQGNSA. CDR3 coding DNA: TGTGCCAGCAGCTTAGTGCTAGGGGGCGGGACCGGGGAGCTGTTTTTT. This encodes CASSLVLGGGTGELFF.

This rearrangement joins TRBV5-6 to TRBJ2-7, with 11 bases that match TRBD1. Germline lookup yields CDR1 SGHDT and CDR2 YYEEEE. This CDR3 contains 13 residues. V was clipped by 5 bases and J by 5 bases; unmatched bases: 3. The CDR3 loop is CASRSGQGDEQYF. The CDR3 region has the DNA TGTGCCAGCAGGTCGGGACAGGGGGACGAGCAGTACTTC.

V and J are TRBV7-6 and TRBJ1-1; 7 bases match TRBD1. Trimming at V came to 2 bases and at J to 0 bases, leaving 9 bases not matched to a gene. In germline, CDR1 is SGHVS, CDR2 FNYEAQ. The CDR3 runs 17 residues. The CDR3 here is CASSLTQGEGLNTEAFF. The CDR3 DNA reads as TGTGCCAGCAGCTTAACCCAGGGGGAAGGCCTGAACACTGAAGCTTTCTTT.

The chain couples TRBV7-2 to TRBJ2-7, with 8 bases lining up with TRBD1. This CDR3 contains 15 residues. V shed 5 bases and J 3 bases; nucleotides not matched to a gene: 9. Looked up from germline, CDR1 is SGHTA and CDR2 is FQGNSA. The CDR3 loop is CASSPPGTGYYEQYF. Written as DNA, the CDR3 is TGTGCCAGCAGCCCCCCGGGGACAGGATACTACGAGCAGTACTTC.

This rearrangement joins TRBV28 to TRBJ2-1; TRBD2 might be the D (6 bases). Trimming took 7 bases from V and 4 from J, leaving 17 bases between them. Germline values: CDR1 MDHEN, CDR2 SYDVKM. The CDR3 length is 15 residues. The CDR3 DNA reads as TGTGCCAGCATGCCCGGAGGGACTTTGTACAATGAGCAGTTCTTC. This codes for CASMPGGTLYNEQFF.

The count of this clone is one. This chain links TRBV28 with TRBJ1-4, with D possibly matching TRBD1 (5 bases). Trimming shortened V by 7 bases and J by 10 bases, and 19 bases separated the two germline ends. The CDR3 covers 14 residues. CDR1 is MDHEN and CDR2 is SYDVKM in the germline V gene. For the CDR3, the DNA is TGTGCCAGCACCTTGGGGGGACCGCAGCGAAAACTGTTTTTT. This sequence encodes CASTLGGPQRKLFF. Together with reference TRBV28 and TRBJ1-4, the CDR3 gives the full variable domain: DVKVTQSSRYLVKRTGEKVFLECVQDMDHENMFWYRQDPGLGLRLIYFSYDVKMKEKGDIPEGYSVSREKKERFSLILESASTNQTSMYLCASTLGGPQRKLFFGSGTQLSVL.

This chain links TRBV4-1 with TRBJ1-3; D ambiguous. CDR1 and CDR2 (germline): MGHRA, YSYEKL. Trimming removed 1 base from V and 0 bases from J, with 7 bases in between. This CDR3 spans 15 amino acids. CDR3: CASSQGSSSGNTIYF. The CDR3 region has the DNA TGCGCCAGCAGCCAAGGGTCCAGCTCTGGAAACACCATATATTTT.

The rearrangement uses TRBV19 and TRBJ2-5; D assignment may be TRBD1 or TRBD2 (5 bases each). V was pared by 6 bases and J by 9 bases, with 17 bases between. In germline, CDR1 is LNHDA, CDR2 SQIVND (reference sequence). CDR3 size: 13 residues. The CDR3 loop reads CASRGDLGAAQYF. CDR3 DNA sequence: TGTGCCAGTAGAGGGGACCTTGGGGCGGCCCAGTACTTC.

The CDR3 DNA sequence: TGTGCCAGCAGCTTCCAGGCTAATGAAAAACTGTTTTTT. Translating gives CASSFQANEKLFF. This chain joins TRBV7-9 and TRBJ1-4; D not certain. V dropped 3 bases and J dropped 3 bases, with 5 bases sitting between them. The CDR3 has 13 amino acids. Germline lookup yields CDR1 SEHNR and CDR2 FQNEAQ (reference sequence).

V and J are TRBV11-2 and TRBJ2-4; no clear D. The germline V gene encodes CDR1 SGHAT and CDR2 FQNNGV. CDR3 size: 12 residues. V dropped 3 bases and J dropped 8 bases, with 8 bases sitting between them. CDR3 protein: CASSLIGDIQYF. The CDR3 DNA reads TGTGCCAGCAGCTTGATTGGAGACATTCAGTACTTC. The variable domain in full, with the rest retrieved from reference TRBV11-2 and TRBJ2-4, is EAGVAQSPRYKIIEKRQSVAFWCNPISGHATLYWYQQILGQGPKLLIQFQNNGVVDDSQLPKDRFSAERLKGVDSTLKIQPAKLEDSAVYLCASSLIGDIQYFGAGTRLSVL.

This rearrangement joins TRBV6-2 or TRBV6-3 to TRBJ2-7; D may be TRBD1 or TRBD2 (6 bases each). V lost 2 bases and J lost 1, with 15 bases in between. The germline gives CDR1 MNHEY, CDR2 SVGEGT. The CDR3 is 16 amino acids. The CDR3 is CASSYIKGGLSYEQYF. DNA of the CDR3: TGTGCCAGCAGTTACATCAAAGGGGGACTTTCCTACGAGCAGTACTTC.

Concerning this clone: Different DNA sequences within this sample yield the same CDR3. The chain carries TRBV9 and TRBJ1-1; D gene ambiguous. The CDR3 contains 14 residues. V lost 0 bases, J lost 0 bases, and 6 bases lay in between. Germline CDR1 reads SGDLS; CDR2 reads YYNGEE. The chain's CDR3 is CASSVDSLNTEAFF. CDR3 nucleotides: TGTGCCAGCAGCGTAGACTCATTGAACACTGAAGCTTTCTTT. Full variable domain (outside the CDR3, taken from reference TRBV9 and TRBJ1-1): DSGVTQTPKHLITATGQRVTLRCSPRSGDLSVYWYQQSLDQGLQFLIQYYNGEERAKGNILERFSAQQFPDLHSELNLSSLELGDSALYFCASSVDSLNTEAFFGQGTRLTVV.

This chain joins TRBV6-1 and TRBJ2-3, with 7 bases that match TRBD1. This CDR3 has 16 residues. Trimming removed 3 bases from V and 1 base from J; junction bases left unmatched: 7. Germline loops: CDR1 MNHNS, CDR2 SASEGT. The CDR3 is CASSDYSTGGTDTQYF. In DNA form, the CDR3 reads TGTGCCAGCAGTGACTACTCAACAGGGGGCACAGATACGCAGTATTTT.

The chain employs TRBV7-3 and TRBJ2-3; 7 positions agree with TRBD2. Germline-derived CDR1 and CDR2 are SGHTA and FQGTGA. V lost 2 bases, J lost 0 bases, and 8 bases stayed unmatched. The CDR3 loop spans 17 amino acids. CDR3 in DNA: TGTGCCAGCAGCTTAGGCGGGAGAATAGGGAGCACAGATACGCAGTATTTT. Its translation: CASSLGGRIGSTDTQYF.

V gene TRBV12-3 or TRBV12-4 combines with J gene TRBJ1-1; no definite D call. V lost 6 bases and J lost 1, with 9 bases in between. This CDR3 region has 13 residues. The CDR3 sequence is CASRSDWNTEAFF. The CDR3 bases are TGTGCCAGCAGATCAGATTGGAACACTGAAGCTTTCTTT.